This T cell receptor beta chain appears in the sequencing data of a study of T cell clonality in common variable immunodeficiency. This clone has at least ten counts. As yet, its antigen is unknown. The missing CDR3 end, 3 residues past where the read stops, is filled in from the germline J gene. Sequencing used immunoSEQ multiplex PCR; TCRdb keeps in-frame clones, though not all of them. The sample includes around 30,000 clones, none of them occurring once. Broader study findings: In common variable immunodeficiency, TCR beta chains reportedly carried fewer deletions and N-nucleotide insertions.

CDR1 is SNHLY, CDR2 FYNNEI, per germline. There are 14 residues in the CDR3. V lost 5 bases, J lost 4 bases, and 5 bases stayed unmatched. This rearrangement joins TRBV2 to TRBJ2-3; 8 nucleotides agree with TRBD1. Sequenced material: peripheral blood mononuclear cells. This clonotype originated in a human donor with common variable immunodeficiency. The CDR3 spells CASSRDRPPDTQYF. Partial CDR3 DNA: TGTGCCAGCAGTCGGGACAGGCCCCCAGATACG.